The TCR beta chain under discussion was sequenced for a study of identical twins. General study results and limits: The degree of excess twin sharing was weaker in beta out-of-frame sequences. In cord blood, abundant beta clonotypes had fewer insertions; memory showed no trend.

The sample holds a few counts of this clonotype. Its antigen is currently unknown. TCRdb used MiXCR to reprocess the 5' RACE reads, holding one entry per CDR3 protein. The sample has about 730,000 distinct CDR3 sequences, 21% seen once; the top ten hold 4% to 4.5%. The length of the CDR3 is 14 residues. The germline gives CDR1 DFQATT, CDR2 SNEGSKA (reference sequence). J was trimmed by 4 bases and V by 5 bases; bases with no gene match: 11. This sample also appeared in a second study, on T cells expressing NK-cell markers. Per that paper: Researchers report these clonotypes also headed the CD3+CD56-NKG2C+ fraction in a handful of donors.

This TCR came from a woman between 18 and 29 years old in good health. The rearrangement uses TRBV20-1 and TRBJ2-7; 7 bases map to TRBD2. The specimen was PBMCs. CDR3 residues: CSARQGEGGYEQYF. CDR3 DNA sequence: TGCAGTGCTCGCCAAGGGGAGGGAGGATACGAGCAGTACTTC.